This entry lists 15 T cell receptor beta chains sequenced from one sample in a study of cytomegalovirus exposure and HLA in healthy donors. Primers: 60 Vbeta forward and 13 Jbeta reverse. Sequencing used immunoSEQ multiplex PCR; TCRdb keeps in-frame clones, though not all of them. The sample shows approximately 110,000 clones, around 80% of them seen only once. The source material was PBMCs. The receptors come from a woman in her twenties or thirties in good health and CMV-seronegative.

The CDR3 here is CASSPQPRRTGNTIYF. CDR3 nucleotides: TGTGCCAGCTCACCACAGCCCAGGCGTACTGGAAACACCATATATTTT. The rearrangement joins TRBV18 to TRBJ1-3, with D uncertain. The CDR3 is 16 amino acids. V was clipped by 1 base and J by 2 bases, with 12 bases between them. The germline V gene encodes CDR1 KGHSH and CDR2 LQKENI.

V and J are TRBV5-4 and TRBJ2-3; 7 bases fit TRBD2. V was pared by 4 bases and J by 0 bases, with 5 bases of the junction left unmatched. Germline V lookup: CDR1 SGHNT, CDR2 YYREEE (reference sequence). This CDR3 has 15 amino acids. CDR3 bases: TGTGCCAGCAGCCGCGGGGGTAGTAGCACAGATACGCAGTATTTT. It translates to CASSRGGSSTDTQYF.

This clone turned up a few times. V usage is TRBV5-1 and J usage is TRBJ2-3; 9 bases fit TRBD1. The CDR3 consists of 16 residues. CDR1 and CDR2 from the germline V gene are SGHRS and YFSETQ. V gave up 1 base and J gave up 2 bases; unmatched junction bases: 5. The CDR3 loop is CASSLRGQGSTDTQYF. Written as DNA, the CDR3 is TGCGCCAGCAGCTTGAGGGGACAGGGATCCACAGATACGCAGTATTTT.

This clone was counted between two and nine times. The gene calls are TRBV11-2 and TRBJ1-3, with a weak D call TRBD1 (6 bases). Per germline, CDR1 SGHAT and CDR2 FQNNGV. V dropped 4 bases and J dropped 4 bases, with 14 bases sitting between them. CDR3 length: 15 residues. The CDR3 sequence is CASSSLTGTGNTIYF. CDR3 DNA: TGTGCCAGCAGCTCCTTAACAGGGACCGGAAACACCATATATTTT.

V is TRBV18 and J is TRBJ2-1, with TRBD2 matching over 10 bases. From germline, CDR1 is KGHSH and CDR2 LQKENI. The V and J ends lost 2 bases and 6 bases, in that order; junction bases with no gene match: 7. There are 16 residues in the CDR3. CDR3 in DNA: TGTGCCAGCTCACCATCGGGGCTAGCGGGAGTCAATGAGCAGTTCTTC. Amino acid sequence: CASSPSGLAGVNEQFF. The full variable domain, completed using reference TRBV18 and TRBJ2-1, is NAGVMQNPRHLVRRRGQEARLRCSPMKGHSHVYWYRQLPEEGLKFMVYLQKENIIDESGMPKERFSAEFPKEGPSILRIQQVVRGDSAAYFCASSPSGLAGVNEQFFGPGTRLTVL.

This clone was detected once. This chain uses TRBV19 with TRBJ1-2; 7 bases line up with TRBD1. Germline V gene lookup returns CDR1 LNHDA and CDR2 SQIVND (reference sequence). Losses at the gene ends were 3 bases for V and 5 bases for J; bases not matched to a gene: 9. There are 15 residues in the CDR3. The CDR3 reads CASSMMGDRHYGYTF. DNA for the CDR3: TGTGCCAGTAGTATGATGGGGGACAGACATTATGGCTACACCTTC.

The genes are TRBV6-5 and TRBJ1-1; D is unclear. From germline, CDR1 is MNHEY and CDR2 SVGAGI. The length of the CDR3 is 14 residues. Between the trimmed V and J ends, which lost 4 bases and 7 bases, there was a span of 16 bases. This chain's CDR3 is CASSSLGGRGEAFF. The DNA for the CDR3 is TGTGCCAGCAGTTCTCTCGGTGGTCGGGGTGAAGCTTTCTTT.

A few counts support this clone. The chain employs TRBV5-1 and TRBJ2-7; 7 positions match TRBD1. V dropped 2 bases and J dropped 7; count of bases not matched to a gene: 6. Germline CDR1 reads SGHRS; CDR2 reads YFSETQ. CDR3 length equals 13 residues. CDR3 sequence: CASSFRGPGEQYF. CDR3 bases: TGCGCCAGCAGCTTTAGGGGGCCGGGGGAGCAGTACTTC.

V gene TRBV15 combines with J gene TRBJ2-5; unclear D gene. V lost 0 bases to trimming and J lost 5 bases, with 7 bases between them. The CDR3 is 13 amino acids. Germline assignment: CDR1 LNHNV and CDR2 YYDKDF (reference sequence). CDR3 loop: CATSRDPGETQYF. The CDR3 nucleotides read TGTGCCACCAGCAGAGATCCCGGGGAGACCCAGTACTTC. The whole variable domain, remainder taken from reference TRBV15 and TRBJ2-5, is DAMVIQNPRYQVTQFGKPVTLSCSQTLNHNVMYWYQQKSSQAPKLLFHYYDKDFNNEADTPDNFQSRRPNTSFCFLDIRSPGLGDTAMYLCATSRDPGETQYFGPGTRLLVL.

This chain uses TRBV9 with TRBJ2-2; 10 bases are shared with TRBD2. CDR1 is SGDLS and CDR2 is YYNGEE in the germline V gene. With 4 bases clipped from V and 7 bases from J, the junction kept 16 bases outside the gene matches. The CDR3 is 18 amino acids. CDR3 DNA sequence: TGTGCCAGCAGCTCCCGCCCTTATAGCGGGAGGTCCGTCGGGGAGCTGTTTTTT. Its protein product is CASSSRPYSGRSVGELFF.

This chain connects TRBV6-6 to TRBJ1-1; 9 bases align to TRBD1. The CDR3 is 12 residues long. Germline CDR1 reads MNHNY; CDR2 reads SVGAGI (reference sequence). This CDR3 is CAAQGAPTEAFF. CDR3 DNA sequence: TGTGCAGCACAGGGGGCGCCTACTGAAGCTTTCTTT.

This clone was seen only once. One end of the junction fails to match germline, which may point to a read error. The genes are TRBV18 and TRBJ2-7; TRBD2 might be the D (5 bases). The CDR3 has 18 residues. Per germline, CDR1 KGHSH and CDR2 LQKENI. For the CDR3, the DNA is TGTGCCAGCTCCCCACCTGCCCGGACCGGCCCAGGAGGATACGAGCAGTACTTC. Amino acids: CASSPPARTGPGGYEQYF.

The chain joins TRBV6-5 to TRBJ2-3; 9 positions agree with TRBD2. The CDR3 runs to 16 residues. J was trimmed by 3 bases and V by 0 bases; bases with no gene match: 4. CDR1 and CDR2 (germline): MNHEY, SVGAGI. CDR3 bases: TGTGCCAGCAGTTACTCGGCGGGAGGGGTGACAGATACGCAGTATTTT. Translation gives CASSYSAGGVTDTQYF.

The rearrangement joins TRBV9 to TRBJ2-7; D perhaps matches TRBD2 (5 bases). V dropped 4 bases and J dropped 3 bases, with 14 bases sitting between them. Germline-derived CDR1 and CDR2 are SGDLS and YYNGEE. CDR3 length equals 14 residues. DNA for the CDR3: TGTGCCAGCAGCCTCGGGGTCGGGGACTACGAGCAGTACTTC. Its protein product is CASSLGVGDYEQYF.

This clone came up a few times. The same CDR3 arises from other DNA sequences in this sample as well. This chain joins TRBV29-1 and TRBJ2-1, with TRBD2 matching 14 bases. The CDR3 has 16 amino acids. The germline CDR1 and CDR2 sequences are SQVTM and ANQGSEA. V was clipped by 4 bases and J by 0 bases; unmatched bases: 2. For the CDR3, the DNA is TGCAGCGTTGGGGGGACTAGCGGGAGCTCCTACAATGAGCAGTTCTTC. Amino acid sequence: CSVGGTSGSSYNEQFF.